This entry concerns a single TCR beta chain. The antigen is not known. Primers for the PCR totalled 60 Vbeta and 13 Jbeta. Repertoires were generated with immunoSEQ multiplex PCR, while TCRdb's copy carries only in-frame clones and drops some. The sample shows 150,000 to 200,000 clones, around nine tenths of them seen only once. This sample stems from a study of cytomegalovirus exposure and HLA in healthy donors. The study, taken as a whole, reports: With later analysis, a missense DCLRE1C variant became linked to TCR beta V- and J-gene trimming. Later analysis showed most CMV-associated TCR beta chains appearing HLA-restricted. In an earlier analysis, most TCR beta V segments were productive about 87% or about 30% of the time.

This receptor was taken from a woman under 30 in good health and CMV-seronegative. The sequencing sample was made of PBMCs.

The CDR3 DNA follows: TGCGCCAGCAGATCACTAGCGGGAAGGGGCGAGCAGTACTTC. This gives the protein CASRSLAGRGEQYF. The chain is built from TRBV5-1 and TRBJ2-7; 10 bases map to TRBD2. The V gene's germline CDR1 is SGHRS and CDR2 YFSETQ. After removal of 5 bases from V and 6 bases from J, the junction contained 8 bases not matched to a gene. The CDR3 length is 14 residues. Full variable domain (rest looked up from reference TRBV5-1 and TRBJ2-7): KAGVTQTPRYLIKTRGQQVTLSCSPISGHRSVSWYQQTPGQGLQFLFEYFSETQRNKGNFPGRFSGRQFSNSRSEMNVSTLELGDSALYLCASRSLAGRGEQYFGPGTRLTVT.